The rows below give T cell receptor beta chains drawn from one sample of a study of control samples from healthy donors and cancer patients. This table comes from immunoSEQ multiplex PCR, and its TCRdb copy is limited to in-frame clones, with some not included. The sample records approximately 150,000 clones, 75% to 90% being singletons. Sequencing was performed on blood. The receptors originated from a man aged 30 to 45 in good health. The CDR3 runs from the conserved cysteine through the conserved F or W. Fields, in order: V gene, J gene, CDR3 protein.

TRBV12-3/TRBV12-4	TRBJ1-1	CASSKSVDTEAFF
TRBV5-1	TRBJ2-5	CASSLRTGGKETQYF
TRBV11-3	TRBJ2-3	CASSLGRGTSAQDTQYF
TRBV19	TRBJ2-2	CASSLTAGVDTGELFF
TRBV7-9	TRBJ1-4	CASSSRFNEKLFF
TRBV9	TRBJ2-3	CASSVAILAGDTDTQYF
TRBV5-1	TRBJ1-2	CASSPGDRGTYGYTF
TRBV5-4	TRBJ1-2	CASSGYRALANYGYTF
TRBV12-3/TRBV12-4	TRBJ1-1	CASSLFSGTEAFF
TRBV6-6	TRBJ1-2	CASSDQRQNYGYTF
TRBV5-4	TRBJ1-5	CASSQPHVSQWPQHF
TRBV24-1	TRBJ2-7	CATSDFPGSEQYF
TRBV11-2	TRBJ1-2	CASSSVAGSYTF
TRBV6-4	TRBJ2-5	CASNGGEIQETQYF
TRBV5-4	TRBJ2-3	CASSRGTSLSTDTQYF
TRBV11-3	TRBJ1-3	CASGISGNTIYF
TRBV6-6	TRBJ2-1	CASSQTSGSGDEQFF
TRBV5-4	TRBJ2-7	CASSLGVAGGPGNEQYF
TRBV19	TRBJ2-5	CASSSLRRSQETQYF
TRBV3-1/TRBV3-2	TRBJ2-2	CASSQVGELFF